Below, 3 T cell receptor beta chains from the same sample are listed, as sequenced in a study of blood T cell repertoires in COVID-19. The method was immunoSEQ multiplex PCR; TCRdb's version includes in-frame clones alone and lacks a portion of them. The sample lists tens of thousands of clones; about nine tenths were seen once. Sequences were obtained from peripheral blood. These receptor sequences come from a man aged 50 to 60 with active COVID-19.

The gene calls are TRBV9 and TRBJ2-7; 11 nucleotides line up with TRBD2. Looked up from germline, CDR1 is SGDLS and CDR2 is YYNGEE. This CDR3 spans 16 amino acids. The junction had 9 bases not matched to a gene; V was cut back by 4 bases and J by 3 bases. The CDR3 region is CASSPEGTSGVYEQYF. The CDR3 coding sequence is TGTGCCAGCAGCCCCGAGGGGACTAGCGGAGTCTACGAGCAGTACTTC.

This rearrangement joins TRBV5-1 to TRBJ2-5; perhaps TRBD2 as D (6 bases). The CDR3 is 13 amino acids. Germline V lookup: CDR1 SGHRS, CDR2 YFSETQ. V was trimmed by 5 bases and J by 2 bases, leaving 10 bases between them. The chain's CDR3 is CASSSGEQETQYF. The CDR3 region has the DNA TGCGCCAGCAGTTCGGGGGAACAAGAGACCCAGTACTTC.

J is TRBJ2-1 and V is TRBV13; 9 nucleotides agree with TRBD2. V dropped 5 bases and J dropped 6; count of bases not matched to a gene: 8. This CDR3 spans 15 amino acids. Per germline, CDR1 PRHDT and CDR2 FYEKMQ (reference sequence). The CDR3 DNA follows: TGTGCCAGCAGCGAGCGGGGGGTCAGGAGCAATGAGCAGTTCTTC. This translates into CASSERGVRSNEQFF.